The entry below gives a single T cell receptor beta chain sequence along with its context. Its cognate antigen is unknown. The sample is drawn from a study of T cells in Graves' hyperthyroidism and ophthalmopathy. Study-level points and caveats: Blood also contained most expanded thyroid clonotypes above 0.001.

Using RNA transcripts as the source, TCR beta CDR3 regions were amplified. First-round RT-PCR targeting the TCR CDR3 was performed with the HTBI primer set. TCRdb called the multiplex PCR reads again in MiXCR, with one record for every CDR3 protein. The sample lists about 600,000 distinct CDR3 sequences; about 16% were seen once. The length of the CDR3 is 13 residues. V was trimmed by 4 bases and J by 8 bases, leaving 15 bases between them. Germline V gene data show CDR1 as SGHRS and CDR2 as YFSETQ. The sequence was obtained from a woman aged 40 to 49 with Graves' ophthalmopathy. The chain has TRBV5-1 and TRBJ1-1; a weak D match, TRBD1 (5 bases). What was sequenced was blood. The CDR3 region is CASSTRVEGEAFF. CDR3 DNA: TGCGCCAGCAGCACCAGGGTGGAAGGGGAAGCTTTCTTT. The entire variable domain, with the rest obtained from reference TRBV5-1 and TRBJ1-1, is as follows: KAGVTQTPRYLIKTRGQQVTLSCSPISGHRSVSWYQQTPGQGLQFLFEYFSETQRNKGNFPGRFSGRQFSNSRSEMNVSTLELGDSALYLCASSTRVEGEAFFGQGTRLTVV.